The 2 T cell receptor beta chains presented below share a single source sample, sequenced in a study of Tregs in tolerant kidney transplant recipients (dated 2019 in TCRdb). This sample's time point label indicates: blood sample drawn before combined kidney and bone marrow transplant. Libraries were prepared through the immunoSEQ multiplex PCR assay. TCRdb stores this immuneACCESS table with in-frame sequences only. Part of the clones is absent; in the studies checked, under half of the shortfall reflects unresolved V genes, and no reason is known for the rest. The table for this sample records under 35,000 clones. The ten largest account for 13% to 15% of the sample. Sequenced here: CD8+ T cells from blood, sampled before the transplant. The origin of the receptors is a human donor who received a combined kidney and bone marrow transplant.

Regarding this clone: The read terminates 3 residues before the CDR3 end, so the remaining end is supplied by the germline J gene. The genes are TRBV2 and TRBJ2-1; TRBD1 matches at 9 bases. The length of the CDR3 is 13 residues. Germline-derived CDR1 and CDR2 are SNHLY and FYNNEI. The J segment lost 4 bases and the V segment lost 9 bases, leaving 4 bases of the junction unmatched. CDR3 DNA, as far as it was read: TGTGCCAGGACCGGGACAGGGTACAATGAG. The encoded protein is CARTGTGYNE. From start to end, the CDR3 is CARTGTGYNEQFF. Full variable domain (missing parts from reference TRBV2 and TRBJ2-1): EPEVTQTPSHQVTQMGQEVILRCVPISNHLYFYWYRQILGQKVEFLVSFYNNEISEKSEIFDDQFSVERPDGSNFTLKIRSTKLEDSAMYFCARTGTGYNEQFFGPGTRLTVL.

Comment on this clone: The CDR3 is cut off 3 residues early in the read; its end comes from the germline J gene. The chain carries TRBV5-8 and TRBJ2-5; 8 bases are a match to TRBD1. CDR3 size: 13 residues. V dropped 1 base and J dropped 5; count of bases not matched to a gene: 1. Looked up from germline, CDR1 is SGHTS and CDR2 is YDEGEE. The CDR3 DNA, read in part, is TGTGCCAGCAGCTTGCAGGGGGCGGAGACC. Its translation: CASSLQGAET. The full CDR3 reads CASSLQGAETQYF.